The 8 T cell receptor beta chains listed next were all sequenced from one sample in a study of blood T cells in healthy people across ages. A sample-barcoded 5' primer and a J-beta primer mix were used in a second PCR of roughly 6 to 11 cycles. TCRdb re-called the 5' RACE reads with MiXCR, one entry per CDR3 protein. The profile covers around 970,000 distinct CDR3 sequences, with around 54% appearing a single time and about a fifth taken by the ten largest. Specimen: blood. The receptors here all came from a woman aged 55-69 years in good health.

This clonotype turned up a few times. The chain is built from TRBV7-2 and TRBJ2-7; TRBD1 aligns across 7 bases. The CDR3 loop spans 13 amino acids. Unmatched junction bases numbered 9, after V lost 4 bases and J lost 9 bases. Germline CDR1 reads SGHTA; CDR2 reads FQGNSA. The CDR3 loop is CASSSSDRAVQYF. The CDR3 bases are TGTGCCAGCAGCTCCTCCGACAGGGCCGTGCAGTACTTC. The full variable domain, rest sourced from reference TRBV7-2 and TRBJ2-7, is GAGVSQSPSNKVTEKGKDVELRCDPISGHTALYWYRQSLGQGLEFLIYFQGNSAPDKSGLPSDRFSAERTGGSVSTLTIQRTQQEDSAVYLCASSSSDRAVQYFGPGTRLTVT.

In this sample, this clonotype turned up a few times. The CDR3 DNA sequence: TGTGCCAGCAGTATCAGGACAGGGGGACCCTACGAGCAGTACTTC. Its translation: CASSIRTGGPYEQYF. The chain joins TRBV6-1 to TRBJ2-7; 10 positions agree with TRBD1. Per germline, CDR1 MNHNS and CDR2 SASEGT. The CDR3 length is 15 residues. The V segment lost 5 bases and the J segment 2 bases; nucleotides outside the gene matches: 6.

J is TRBJ2-4 and V is TRBV15; D remains ambiguous. This CDR3 has 15 amino acids. Trimming removed 4 bases at V and 0 bases at J, with 10 bases between. The V gene's germline CDR1 is LNHNV and CDR2 YYDKDF (reference sequence). CDR3 DNA sequence: TGTGCCACCAGCACAATTAGGGCAGCCAAAAACATTCAGTACTTC. It specifies CATSTIRAAKNIQYF.

This clonotype was detected once. The chain recombines TRBV12-3 or TRBV12-4 with TRBJ2-5, with TRBD2 matching 7 bases. The length of the CDR3 is 15 residues. V lost 5 bases to trimming and J lost 4 bases; unmatched junction nucleotides: 10. CDR3 DNA sequence: TGTGCCAGCAGTCTTGCGGGGAGGGCCTCAGAGACCCAGTACTTC. Translation gives CASSLAGRASETQYF.

This clonotype appeared a few times. The chain links TRBV9 to TRBJ2-7; 7 bases fit TRBD1. CDR3 size: 15 residues. CDR1 is SGDLS, CDR2 YYNGEE, per germline. The ends lost 4 bases at V and 0 bases at J; junction bases unmatched: 7. The CDR3 loop is CASSTGVYPSYEQYF. The CDR3 coding sequence is TGTGCCAGCAGCACAGGGGTTTATCCCTCCTACGAGCAGTACTTC.

The DNA for the CDR3 is TGTGCCATCAGTGAACTCCTTACCTCCACGGTGTACAATGAGCAGTTCTTC. Translation gives CAISELLTSTVYNEQFF. This rearrangement joins TRBV10-3 to TRBJ2-1, with no clear D. The germline V gene encodes CDR1 ENHRY and CDR2 SYGVKD. The CDR3 contains 17 residues. Trimming shortened V by 3 bases and J by 4 bases, and 19 bases separated the two germline ends.

This clonotype has just a few counts. The chain joins TRBV4-1 to TRBJ2-5, with D perhaps matching TRBD1 (7 bases). The CDR3 extends over 15 amino acids. CDR1 is MGHRA and CDR2 is YSYEKL in the germline V gene. Trimming took off 1 base at V and 3 bases at J, with 12 bases between the two ends. The DNA for the CDR3 is TGCGCCAGCAGCCAAGTACCAGGGGGGAAAGAGACCCAGTACTTC. It is translated as CASSQVPGGKETQYF.

This rearrangement joins TRBV6-1 to TRBJ2-3; maybe TRBD1 (5 bases). V was cut by 3 bases and J by 5 bases, with 12 bases left in between. This CDR3 has 14 amino acids. Per the germline V gene, CDR1 is MNHNS and CDR2 is SASEGT. The DNA of the CDR3 is TGTGCCAGCAGTGAGTCAGGGTTACTAGATACGCAGTATTTT. As protein: CASSESGLLDTQYF.